The 18 T cell receptor beta chains given below trace back to one sample, sequenced in a study of Graves' ophthalmopathy and Graves' hyperthyroidism. Transcripts of RNA were the source for amplifying TCR beta CDR3 regions. The workflow started with a first-round RT-PCR run with HTBI primers and then moved on to a second-round multiplex PCR. TCRdb independently ran MiXCR on the multiplex PCR reads; one entry per CDR3 protein. This sample has a few hundred thousand distinct CDR3 sequences; around 17% occur once, and the top ten carry 1.6%. The specimen sequenced was peripheral blood. These receptors were taken from a young woman with Graves' ophthalmopathy.

The gene calls are TRBV5-1 and TRBJ1-1, with 11 bases aligning to TRBD1. The CDR3 runs to 14 residues. Germline CDR1 and CDR2: SGHRS and YFSETQ. V shed 4 bases, J shed 7 bases, and the junction held 6 bases outside the gene matches. CDR3 bases: TGCGCCAGCAGCACAGGACAGGGGGCGAATGAAGCTTTCTTT. Its protein is CASSTGQGANEAFF.

This clonotype was picked up many times. The chain employs TRBV2 and TRBJ2-7, with 8 bases lining up with TRBD2. Germline loops: CDR1 SNHLY, CDR2 FYNNEI. The CDR3 loop spans 15 amino acids. Losses at the gene ends were 5 bases for V and 2 bases for J; bases not matched to a gene: 8. The DNA of the CDR3 is TGTGCCAGCAGTCCCTTTGCGGGAGGAACCTACGAGCAGTACTTC. It is translated as CASSPFAGGTYEQYF.

In its sample, this clonotype was seen many times. This chain links TRBV11-2 with TRBJ2-2; TRBD2 aligns across 11 bases. Germline values: CDR1 SGHAT, CDR2 FQNNGV. The CDR3 has 18 residues. After removal of 2 bases from V and 4 bases from J, the junction contained 9 bases not matched to a gene. As DNA, the CDR3 is TGTGCCAGCAGCTTATGGTCACTAGCGGGAGCGAGCACCGGGGAGCTGTTTTTT. Its protein product is CASSLWSLAGASTGELFF.

This clonotype occurred many times. Here the CDR3 omits its conserved ending phenylalanine or tryptophan, so a read error is the likely source. CDR3: CASSEASGNSNEQFL. The CDR3 bases are TGTGCCAGCAGTGAGGCTAGCGGGAATTCCAATGAGCAGTTCCTC. This chain links TRBV6-1 with TRBJ2-1; 9 nucleotides align to TRBD2. This CDR3 has 15 amino acids. The germline gives CDR1 MNHNS, CDR2 SASEGT. The V and J ends lost 3 bases and 6 bases, in that order; junction bases with no gene match: 6.

This clonotype has a count of ten or more. The chain recombines TRBV6-2 or TRBV6-3 with TRBJ2-5, with 14 bases identical to TRBD2. Germline CDR1 and CDR2: MNHEY and SVGEGT. J lost 4 bases, V lost 9 bases, and 1 base had no gene match. CDR3 length: 13 residues. The CDR3 DNA is TGTGCCAGAGGACTAGCGGGAGGAGAGACCCAGTACTTC. It codes for CARGLAGGETQYF.

The chain couples TRBV5-6 to TRBJ2-2; D remains ambiguous. The V end was cut by 6 bases, the J end by 6 bases, with 21 bases between. Germline V gives CDR1 SGHDT, CDR2 YYEEEE. The CDR3 is 16 residues long. CDR3 region: CASKINPQTAAGELFF. The CDR3 DNA sequence: TGTGCCAGCAAAATAAATCCTCAGACCGCGGCCGGGGAGCTGTTTTTT.

This clonotype was seen only a few times. V gene TRBV7-2 combines with J gene TRBJ2-5; 8 bases are a match to TRBD1. CDR3 length equals 13 residues. V shed 7 bases and J 5 bases; nucleotides not matched to a gene: 6. Germline CDR1 and CDR2: SGHTA and FQGNSA. This CDR3 is CASTAGGRETQYF. For the CDR3, the DNA is TGTGCCAGCACCGCAGGGGGCAGGGAGACCCAGTACTTC.

This clonotype has ten or more counts. V and J are TRBV28 and TRBJ1-2; no definite D call. Trimming took 4 bases from V and 8 from J, leaving 11 bases between them. Germline values: CDR1 MDHEN, CDR2 SYDVKM. There are 12 residues in the CDR3. The DNA for the CDR3 is TGTGCCAGCAGTTCGACACGAGGAGGCTACACCTTC. It specifies CASSSTRGGYTF.

This clonotype was observed at least ten times. The chain joins TRBV5-1 to TRBJ1-1; D is unresolved. The CDR3 runs to 13 residues. Germline CDR1 is SGHRS and CDR2 is YFSETQ. V lost 0 bases and J lost 8, with 11 bases in between. The CDR3 is CASSLVTPQEAFF. CDR3 in DNA: TGCGCCAGCAGCTTGGTTACCCCACAGGAAGCTTTCTTT.

This rearrangement joins TRBV7-2 to TRBJ2-7; D gene unclear. V shed 1 base and J shed 3 bases, with 10 bases lying between them. In germline, CDR1 is SGHTA, CDR2 FQGNSA. The CDR3 has 14 residues. The CDR3, as DNA: TGTGCCAGCAGCTTAGGGACGGTGATCTACGAGCAGTACTTC. It specifies CASSLGTVIYEQYF.

This clonotype was seen a single time. The V and J genes are TRBV7-8 and TRBJ1-5; a possible D gene is TRBD1 (6 bases). The ends were cut back, 5 bases at V and 6 bases at J, with 17 bases in the middle. In germline, CDR1 is SGHVS, CDR2 FQNEAQ. The CDR3 consists of 15 residues. This CDR3 is CASSALGGQGQPQHF. The CDR3 bases are TGTGCCAGCAGCGCCCTGGGGGGGCAAGGTCAGCCCCAGCATTTT. Combining the CDR3 with reference TRBV7-8 and TRBJ1-5 gives the whole variable domain GAGVSQSPRYKVAKRGQDVALRCDPISGHVSLFWYQQALGQGPEFLTYFQNEAQLDKSGLPSDRFFAERPEGSVSTLKIQRTQQEDSAVYLCASSALGGQGQPQHFGDGTRLSIL.

In this sample, this clonotype turned up many times. The chain joins TRBV5-4 to TRBJ1-6, with D perhaps TRBD1 (5 bases). This CDR3 has 19 residues. The germline CDR1 and CDR2 sequences are SGHNT and YYREEE (reference sequence). V dropped 2 bases and J dropped 0 bases, with 18 bases sitting between them. Here the CDR3 DNA reads TGTGCCAGCAGCTTCGGGGGGAGTGGTCTCAGCTCCTATAATTCACCCCTCCACTTT. Amino acids: CASSFGGSGLSSYNSPLHF.

The sample holds many counts of this clonotype. The chain recombines TRBV6-1 with TRBJ1-2; D is unresolved. With 2 bases removed from V and 8 bases from J, the gap between germline ends came to 12 bases. CDR3 size: 13 residues. The germline CDR1 and CDR2 sequences are MNHNS and SASEGT. The CDR3 DNA reads as TGTGCCAGCAGTGAAACACCGGGAGGAGGCTACACCTTC. The encoded protein is CASSETPGGGYTF.

This clonotype was seen repeatedly, ten times or more. The chain couples TRBV28 to TRBJ2-4; the match to TRBD1 covers 12 bases. V lost 2 bases, J lost 1 base, and 6 bases stayed unmatched. Germline-derived CDR1 and CDR2 are MDHEN and SYDVKM. The CDR3 consists of 18 residues. The DNA for the CDR3 is TGTGCCAGCAGTTTAATCGGGACAGGGGGCTTGGCCAAAAACATTCAGTACTTC. Translated: CASSLIGTGGLAKNIQYF.

This clonotype was detected ten times or more. This chain joins TRBV28 and TRBJ1-6; 8 nucleotides match TRBD1. V shed 2 bases, J shed 10 bases, and the junction held 13 bases outside the gene matches. The CDR3 consists of 17 residues. In germline, CDR1 is MDHEN, CDR2 SYDVKM. The CDR3 nucleotides are TGTGCCAGCAGTTTAAGCGGGGGCAGGGGGCCGGGGTCACCCCTCCACTTT. As protein: CASSLSGGRGPGSPLHF.

This clonotype was seen repeatedly, ten times or more. The chain combines TRBV19 with TRBJ2-4, with 8 nucleotides matching TRBD2. The CDR3 covers 14 residues. The germline CDR1 and CDR2 sequences are LNHDA and SQIVND (reference sequence). Losses at the gene ends were 4 bases for V and 4 bases for J; bases not matched to a gene: 3. The DNA of the CDR3 is TGTGCCAGTAGTACCGGGACTAGAAAAAACATTCAGTACTTC. This translates into CASSTGTRKNIQYF.

This clonotype was observed many times. This chain uses TRBV12-3 or TRBV12-4 with TRBJ1-6; 7 bases are a match to TRBD1. This CDR3 is built from 14 residues. Trimming cost V 5 bases and J 5 bases; bases outside gene matches: 3. The CDR3 sequence: CASSLGQNNSPLHF. Here the CDR3 DNA reads TGTGCCAGCAGTCTGGGACAGAATAATTCACCCCTCCACTTT.

This clonotype was seen ten or more times. V and J are TRBV4-3 and TRBJ2-2; D unresolved. This CDR3 region has 14 residues. The germline gives CDR1 LGHNA, CDR2 YSLEER. Between the trimmed V and J ends, which lost 0 bases and 1 base, there was a span of 3 bases. The CDR3 DNA follows: TGCGCCAGCAGCCAAGAAGGGAACACCGGGGAGCTGTTTTTT. Translated: CASSQEGNTGELFF.